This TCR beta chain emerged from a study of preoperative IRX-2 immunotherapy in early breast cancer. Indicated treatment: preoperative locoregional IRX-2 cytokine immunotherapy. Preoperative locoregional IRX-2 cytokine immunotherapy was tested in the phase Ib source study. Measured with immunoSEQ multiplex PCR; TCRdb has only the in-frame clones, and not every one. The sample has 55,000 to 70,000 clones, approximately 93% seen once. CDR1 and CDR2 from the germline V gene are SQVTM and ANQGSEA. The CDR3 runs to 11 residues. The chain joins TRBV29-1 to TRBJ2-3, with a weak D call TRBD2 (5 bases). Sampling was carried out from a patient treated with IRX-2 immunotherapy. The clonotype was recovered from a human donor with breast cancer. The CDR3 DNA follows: TGCAGACCACCGGGAACAGATACGCAGTATTTT. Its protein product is CRPPGTDTQYF.